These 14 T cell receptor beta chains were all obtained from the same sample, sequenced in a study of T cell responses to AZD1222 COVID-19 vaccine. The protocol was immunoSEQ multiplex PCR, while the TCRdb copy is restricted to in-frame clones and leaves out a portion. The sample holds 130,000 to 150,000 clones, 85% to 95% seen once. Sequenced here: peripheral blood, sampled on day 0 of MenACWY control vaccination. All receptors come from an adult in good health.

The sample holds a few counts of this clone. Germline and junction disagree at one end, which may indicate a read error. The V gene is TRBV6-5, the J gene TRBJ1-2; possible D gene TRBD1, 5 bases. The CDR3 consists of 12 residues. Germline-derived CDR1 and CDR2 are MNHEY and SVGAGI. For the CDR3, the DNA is TGTGCCAGCAGACTCTGGGGGGGGTACGTTTTCTTC. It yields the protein CASRLWGGYVFF.

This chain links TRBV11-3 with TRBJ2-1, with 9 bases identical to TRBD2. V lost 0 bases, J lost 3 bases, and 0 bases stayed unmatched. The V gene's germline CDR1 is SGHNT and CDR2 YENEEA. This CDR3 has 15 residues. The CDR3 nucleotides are TGTGCCAGCAGCTTAGAACTAGCGGGCTACAATGAGCAGTTCTTC. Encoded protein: CASSLELAGYNEQFF.

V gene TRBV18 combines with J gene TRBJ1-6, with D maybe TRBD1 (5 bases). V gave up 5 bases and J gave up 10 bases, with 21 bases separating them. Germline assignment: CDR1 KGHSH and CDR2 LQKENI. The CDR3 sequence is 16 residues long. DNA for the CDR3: TGTGCCAGCTCATCGGGGCTGGCAGACACCGGCTCACCCCTCCACTTT. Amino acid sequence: CASSSGLADTGSPLHF.

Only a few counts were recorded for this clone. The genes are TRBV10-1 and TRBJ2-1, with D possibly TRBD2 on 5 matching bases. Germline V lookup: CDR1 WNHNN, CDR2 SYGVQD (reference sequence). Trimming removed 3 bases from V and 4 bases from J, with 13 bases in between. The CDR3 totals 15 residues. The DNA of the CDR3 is TGCGCCAGCAGTGAAGGGAGCGGAGTTTACAATGAGCAGTTCTTC. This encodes CASSEGSGVYNEQFF.

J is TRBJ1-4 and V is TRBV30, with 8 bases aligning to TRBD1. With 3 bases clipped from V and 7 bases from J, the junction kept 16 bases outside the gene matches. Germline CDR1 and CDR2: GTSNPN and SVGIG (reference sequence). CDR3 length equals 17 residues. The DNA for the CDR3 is TGTGCCTGGAGAGACGACAGGGGCTGGAGTTACGGTGAAAAACTGTTTTTT. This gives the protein CAWRDDRGWSYGEKLFF.

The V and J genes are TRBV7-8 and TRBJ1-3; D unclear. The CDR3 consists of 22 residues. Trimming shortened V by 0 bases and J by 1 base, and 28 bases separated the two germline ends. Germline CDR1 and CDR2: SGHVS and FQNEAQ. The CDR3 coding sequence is TGTGCCAGCAGCTTAGCGTTGGGTGGGTTCCACCGTGGCGCGGTATCTGGAAACACCATATATTTT. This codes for CASSLALGGFHRGAVSGNTIYF.

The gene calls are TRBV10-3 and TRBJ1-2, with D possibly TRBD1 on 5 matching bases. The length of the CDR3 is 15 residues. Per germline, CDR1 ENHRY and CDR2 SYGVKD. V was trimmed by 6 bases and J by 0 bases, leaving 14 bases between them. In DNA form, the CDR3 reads TGTGCCATCAGCGTCGGTGGGGGAGCTAACTATGGCTACACCTTC. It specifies CAISVGGGANYGYTF.

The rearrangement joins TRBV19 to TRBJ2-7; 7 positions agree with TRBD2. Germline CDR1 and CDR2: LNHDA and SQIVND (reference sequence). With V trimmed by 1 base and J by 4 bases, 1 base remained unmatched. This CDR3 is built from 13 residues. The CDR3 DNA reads TGTGCCAGTAGTATAGCTAGCGGATACGAGCAGTACTTC. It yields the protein CASSIASGYEQYF.

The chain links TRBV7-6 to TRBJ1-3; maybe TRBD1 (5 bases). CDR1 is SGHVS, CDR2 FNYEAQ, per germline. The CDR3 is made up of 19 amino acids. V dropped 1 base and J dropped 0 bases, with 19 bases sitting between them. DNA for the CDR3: TGTGCCAGCAGCTTAGAAAGTGGGAGGGGCACCCTCTCTGGAAACACCATATATTTT. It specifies CASSLESGRGTLSGNTIYF.

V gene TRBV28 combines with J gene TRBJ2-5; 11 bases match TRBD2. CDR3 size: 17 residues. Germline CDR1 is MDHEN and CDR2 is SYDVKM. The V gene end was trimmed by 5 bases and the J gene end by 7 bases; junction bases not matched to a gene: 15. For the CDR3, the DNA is TGTGCCAGCAGTACGACTAGCGGGAACACTATGATTCGGACCCAGTACTTC. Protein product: CASSTTSGNTMIRTQYF.

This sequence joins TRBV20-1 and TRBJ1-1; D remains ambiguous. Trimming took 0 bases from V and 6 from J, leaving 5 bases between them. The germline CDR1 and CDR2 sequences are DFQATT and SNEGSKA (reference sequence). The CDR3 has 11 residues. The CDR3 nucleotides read TGCAGTGCTAGAGATCCTTCTGAAGCTTTCTTT. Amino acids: CSARDPSEAFF.

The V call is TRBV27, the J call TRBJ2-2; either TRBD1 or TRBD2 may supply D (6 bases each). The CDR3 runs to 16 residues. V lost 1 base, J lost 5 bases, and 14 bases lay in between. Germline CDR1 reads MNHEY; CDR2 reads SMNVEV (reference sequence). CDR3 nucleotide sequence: TGTGCCAGCAGTTTATTGGGGGGCGCAAGGACCGGGGAGCTGTTTTTT. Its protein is CASSLLGGARTGELFF.

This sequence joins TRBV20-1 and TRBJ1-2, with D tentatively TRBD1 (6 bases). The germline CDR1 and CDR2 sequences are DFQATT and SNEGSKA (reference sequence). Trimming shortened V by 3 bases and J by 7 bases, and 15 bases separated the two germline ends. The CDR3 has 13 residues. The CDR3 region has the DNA TGCAGTGCTAGTTTGGGGGGCCCGGGTGGCTACACCTTC. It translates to CSASLGGPGGYTF.

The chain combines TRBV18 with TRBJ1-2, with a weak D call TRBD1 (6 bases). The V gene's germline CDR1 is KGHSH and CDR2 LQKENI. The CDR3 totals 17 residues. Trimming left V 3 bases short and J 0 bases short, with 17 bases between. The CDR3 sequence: CASSPTLAGAANYGYTF. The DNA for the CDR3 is TGTGCCAGCTCACCCACCCTAGCGGGGGCTGCTAACTATGGCTACACCTTC.